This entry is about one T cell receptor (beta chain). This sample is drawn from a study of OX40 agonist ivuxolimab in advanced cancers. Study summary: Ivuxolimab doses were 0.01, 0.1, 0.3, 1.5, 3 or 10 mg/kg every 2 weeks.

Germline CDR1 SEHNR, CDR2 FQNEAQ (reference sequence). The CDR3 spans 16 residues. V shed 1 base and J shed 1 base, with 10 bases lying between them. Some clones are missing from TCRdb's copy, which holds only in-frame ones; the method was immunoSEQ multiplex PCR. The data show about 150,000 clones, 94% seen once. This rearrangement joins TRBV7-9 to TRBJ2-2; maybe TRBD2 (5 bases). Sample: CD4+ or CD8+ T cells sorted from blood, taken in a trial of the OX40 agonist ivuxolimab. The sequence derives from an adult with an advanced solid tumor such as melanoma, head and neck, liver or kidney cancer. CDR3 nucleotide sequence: TGTGCCAGCAGCTTAGGGCTGGGAGTGAACACCGGGGAGCTGTTTTTT. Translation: CASSLGLGVNTGELFF.